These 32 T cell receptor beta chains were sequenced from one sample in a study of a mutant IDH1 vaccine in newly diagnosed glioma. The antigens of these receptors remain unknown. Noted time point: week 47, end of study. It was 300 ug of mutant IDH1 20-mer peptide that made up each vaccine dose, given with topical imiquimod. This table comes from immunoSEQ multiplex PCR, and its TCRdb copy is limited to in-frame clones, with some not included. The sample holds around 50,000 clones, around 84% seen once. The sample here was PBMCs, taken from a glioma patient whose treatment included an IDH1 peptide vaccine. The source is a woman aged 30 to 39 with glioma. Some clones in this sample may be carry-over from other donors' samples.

The CDR3 bases are TGTGCCAGCAGTCCCGCGGCGGTAGCGGGAGGGTACAGCACAGATACGCAGTATTTT. Amino acid sequence: CASSPAAVAGGYSTDTQYF. The chain recombines TRBV27 with TRBJ2-3, with 11 bases that match TRBD2. This CDR3 contains 19 residues. The V gene end was trimmed by 5 bases and the J gene end by 0 bases; junction bases not matched to a gene: 13. Germline lookup yields CDR1 MNHEY and CDR2 SMNVEV (reference sequence).

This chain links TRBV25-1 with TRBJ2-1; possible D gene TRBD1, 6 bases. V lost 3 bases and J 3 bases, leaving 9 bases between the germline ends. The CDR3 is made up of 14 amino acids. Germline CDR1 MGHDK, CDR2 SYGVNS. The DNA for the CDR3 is TGTGCCAGCAGTGAGGGGGCTGGCTACAATGAGCAGTTCTTC. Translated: CASSEGAGYNEQFF.

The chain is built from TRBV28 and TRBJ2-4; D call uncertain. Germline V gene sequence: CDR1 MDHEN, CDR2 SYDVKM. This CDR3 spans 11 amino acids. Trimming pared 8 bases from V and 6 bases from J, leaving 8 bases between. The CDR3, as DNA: TGTGCCAGCGGGGAATCAAACATTCAGTACTTC. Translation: CASGESNIQYF.

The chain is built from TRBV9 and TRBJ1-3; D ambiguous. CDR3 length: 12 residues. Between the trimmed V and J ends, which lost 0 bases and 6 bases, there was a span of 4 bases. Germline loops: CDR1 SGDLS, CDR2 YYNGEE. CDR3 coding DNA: TGTGCCAGCAGCGTAGATGAAAACACCATATATTTT. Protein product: CASSVDENTIYF. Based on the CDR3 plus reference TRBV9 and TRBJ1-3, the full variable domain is DSGVTQTPKHLITATGQRVTLRCSPRSGDLSVYWYQQSLDQGLQFLIQYYNGEERAKGNILERFSAQQFPDLHSELNLSSLELGDSALYFCASSVDENTIYFGEGSWLTVV.

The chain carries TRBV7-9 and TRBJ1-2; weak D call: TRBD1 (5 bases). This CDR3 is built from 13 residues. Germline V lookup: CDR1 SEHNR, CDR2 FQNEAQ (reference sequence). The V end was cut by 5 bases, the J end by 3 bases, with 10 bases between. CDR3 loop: CASSPRVDYGYTF. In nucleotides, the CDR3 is TGTGCCAGCAGCCCCAGGGTGGACTATGGCTACACCTTC.

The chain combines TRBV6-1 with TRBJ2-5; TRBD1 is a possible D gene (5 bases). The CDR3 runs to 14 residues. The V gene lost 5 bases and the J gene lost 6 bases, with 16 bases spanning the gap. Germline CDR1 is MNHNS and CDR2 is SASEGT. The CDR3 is CASSPGPETKTQYF. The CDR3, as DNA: TGTGCCAGCAGTCCAGGGCCCGAGACGAAGACCCAGTACTTC.

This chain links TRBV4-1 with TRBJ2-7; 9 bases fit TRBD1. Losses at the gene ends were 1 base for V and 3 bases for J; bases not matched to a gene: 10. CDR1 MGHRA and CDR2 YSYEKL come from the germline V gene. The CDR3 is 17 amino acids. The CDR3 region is CASSQGSGTGPSYEQYF. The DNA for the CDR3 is TGCGCCAGCAGCCAAGGTTCAGGGACAGGGCCGAGCTACGAGCAGTACTTC.

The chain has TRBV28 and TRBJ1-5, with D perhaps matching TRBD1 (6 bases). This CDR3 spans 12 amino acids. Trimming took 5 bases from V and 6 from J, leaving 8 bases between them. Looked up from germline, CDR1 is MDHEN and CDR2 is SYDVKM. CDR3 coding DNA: TGTGCCAGCAGTCTACAGGGTCAGCCCCAGCATTTT. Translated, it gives CASSLQGQPQHF.

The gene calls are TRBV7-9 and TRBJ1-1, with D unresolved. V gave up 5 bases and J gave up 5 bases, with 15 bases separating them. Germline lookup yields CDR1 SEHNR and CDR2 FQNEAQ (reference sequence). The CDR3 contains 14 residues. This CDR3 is CASSLSAHGTEAFF. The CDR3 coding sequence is TGTGCCAGCAGCCTGTCCGCGCATGGAACTGAAGCTTTCTTT.

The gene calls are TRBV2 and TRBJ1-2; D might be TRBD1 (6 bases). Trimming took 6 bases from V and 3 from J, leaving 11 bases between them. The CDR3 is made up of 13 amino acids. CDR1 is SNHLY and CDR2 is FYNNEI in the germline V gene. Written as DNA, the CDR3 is TGTGCCAGCAGGGAGACAGGTGACTATGGCTACACCTTC. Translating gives CASRETGDYGYTF.

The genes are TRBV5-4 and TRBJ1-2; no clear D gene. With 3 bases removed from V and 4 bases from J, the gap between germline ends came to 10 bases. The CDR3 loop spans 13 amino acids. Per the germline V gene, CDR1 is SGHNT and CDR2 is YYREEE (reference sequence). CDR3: CASSSQTLYGYTF. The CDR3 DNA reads TGTGCCAGCAGCTCTCAGACCCTCTATGGCTACACCTTC.

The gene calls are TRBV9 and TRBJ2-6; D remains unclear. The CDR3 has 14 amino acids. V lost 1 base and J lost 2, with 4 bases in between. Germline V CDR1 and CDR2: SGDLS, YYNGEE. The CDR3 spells CASSVFAGANVLTF. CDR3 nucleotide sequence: TGTGCCAGCAGCGTATTCGCTGGGGCCAACGTCCTGACTTTC.

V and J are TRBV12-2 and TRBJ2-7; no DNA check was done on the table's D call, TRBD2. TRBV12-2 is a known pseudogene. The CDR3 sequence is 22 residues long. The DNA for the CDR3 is TGTGCAAGTCGCTTAGGGGTGGTACTAGCGGGAGATCCAAACCCTTACTCCTACGAGCAGTACTTC. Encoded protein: CASRLGVVLAGDPNPYSYEQYF.

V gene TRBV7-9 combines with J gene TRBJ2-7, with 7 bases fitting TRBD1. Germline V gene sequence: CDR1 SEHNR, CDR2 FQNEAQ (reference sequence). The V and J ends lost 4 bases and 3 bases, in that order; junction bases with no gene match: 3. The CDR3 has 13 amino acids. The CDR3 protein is CASSSTGYYEQYF. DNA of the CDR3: TGTGCCAGCAGCTCGACAGGGTACTACGAGCAGTACTTC.

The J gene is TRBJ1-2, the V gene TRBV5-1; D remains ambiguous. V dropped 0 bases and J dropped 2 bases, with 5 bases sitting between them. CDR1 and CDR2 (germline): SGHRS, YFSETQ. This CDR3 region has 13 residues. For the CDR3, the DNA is TGCGCCAGCAGCTTGGGGGTCAACTATGGCTACACCTTC. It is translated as CASSLGVNYGYTF.

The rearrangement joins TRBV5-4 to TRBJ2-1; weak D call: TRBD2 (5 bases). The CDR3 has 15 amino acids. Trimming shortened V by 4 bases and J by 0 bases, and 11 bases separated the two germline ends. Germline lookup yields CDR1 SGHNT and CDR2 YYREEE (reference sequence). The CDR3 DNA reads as TGTGCCAGCAGCCTGGACTCGAGCTCCTACAATGAGCAGTTCTTC. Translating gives CASSLDSSSYNEQFF. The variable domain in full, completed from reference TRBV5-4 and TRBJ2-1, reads ETGVTQSPTHLIKTRGQQVTLRCSSQSGHNTVSWYQQALGQGPQFIFQYYREEENGRGNFPPRFSGLQFPNYSSELNVNALELDDSALYLCASSLDSSSYNEQFFGPGTRLTVL.

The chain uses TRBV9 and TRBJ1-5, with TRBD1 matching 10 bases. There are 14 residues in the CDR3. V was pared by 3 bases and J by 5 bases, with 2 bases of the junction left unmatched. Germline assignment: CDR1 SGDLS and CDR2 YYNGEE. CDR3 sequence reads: CASSAGTGDQPQHF. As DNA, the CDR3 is TGTGCCAGCAGCGCCGGGACAGGGGATCAGCCCCAGCATTTT.

The CDR3 loop reads CASSLIPGEYGYTF. As DNA, the CDR3 is TGTGCCAGCAGCTTAATCCCAGGGGAGTATGGCTACACCTTC. The chain links TRBV11-3 to TRBJ1-2; TRBD1 is a possible D gene (6 bases). The CDR3 covers 14 residues. V was cut by 2 bases and J by 5 bases, with 12 bases left in between. CDR1 and CDR2 (germline): SGHNT, YENEEA.

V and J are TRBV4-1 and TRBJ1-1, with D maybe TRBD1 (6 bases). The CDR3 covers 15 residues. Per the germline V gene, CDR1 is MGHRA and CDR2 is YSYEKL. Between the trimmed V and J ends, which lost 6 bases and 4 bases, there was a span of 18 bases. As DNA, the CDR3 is TGCGCCAGCAGGGCGGCCGGGACAAGATCCACTGAAGCTTTCTTT. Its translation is CASRAAGTRSTEAFF.

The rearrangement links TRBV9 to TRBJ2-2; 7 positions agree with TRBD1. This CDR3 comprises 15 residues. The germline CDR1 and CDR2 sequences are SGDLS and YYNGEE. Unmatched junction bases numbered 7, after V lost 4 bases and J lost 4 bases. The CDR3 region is CASSFRTGPTGELFF. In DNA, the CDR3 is TGTGCCAGCAGCTTCCGGACAGGCCCCACCGGGGAGCTGTTTTTT.

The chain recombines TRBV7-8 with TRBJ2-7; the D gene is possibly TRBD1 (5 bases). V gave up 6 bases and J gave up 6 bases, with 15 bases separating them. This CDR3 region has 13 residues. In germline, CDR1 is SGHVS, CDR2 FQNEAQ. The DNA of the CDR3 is TGTGCCAGCAGTGTCTCCCAGGGCTCCGAGCAGTACTTC. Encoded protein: CASSVSQGSEQYF. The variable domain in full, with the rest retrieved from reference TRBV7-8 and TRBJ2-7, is GAGVSQSPRYKVAKRGQDVALRCDPISGHVSLFWYQQALGQGPEFLTYFQNEAQLDKSGLPSDRFFAERPEGSVSTLKIQRTQQEDSAVYLCASSVSQGSEQYFGPGTRLTVT.

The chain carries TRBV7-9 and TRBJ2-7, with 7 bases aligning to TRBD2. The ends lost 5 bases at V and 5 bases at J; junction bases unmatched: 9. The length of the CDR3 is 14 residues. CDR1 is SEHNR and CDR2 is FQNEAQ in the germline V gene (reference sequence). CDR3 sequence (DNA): TGTGCCAGCAGCCGTATGGGGAGGGTGGACGAGCAGTACTTC. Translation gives CASSRMGRVDEQYF.

CDR3 coding DNA: TGTGCCAGCAGCCGAAACGAGGGGCATGGAAACACCATATATTTT. The encoded protein is CASSRNEGHGNTIYF. V gene TRBV5-4 combines with J gene TRBJ1-3, with D possibly TRBD1 on 5 matching bases. Trimming cost V 4 bases and J 3 bases, with 14 bases left between them. Per germline, CDR1 SGHNT and CDR2 YYREEE (reference sequence). The CDR3 sequence is 15 residues long.

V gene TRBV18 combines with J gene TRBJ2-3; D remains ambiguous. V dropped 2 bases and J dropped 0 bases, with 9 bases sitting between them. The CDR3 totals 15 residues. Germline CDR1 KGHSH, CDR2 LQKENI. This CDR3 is CASSPFGDSTDTQYF. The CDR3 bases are TGTGCCAGCTCACCATTCGGAGACAGCACAGATACGCAGTATTTT.

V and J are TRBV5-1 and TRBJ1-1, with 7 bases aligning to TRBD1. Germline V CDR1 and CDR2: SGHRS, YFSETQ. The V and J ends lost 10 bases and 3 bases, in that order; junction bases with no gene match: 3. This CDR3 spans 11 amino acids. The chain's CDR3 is CASRGDTEAFF. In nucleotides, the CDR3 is TGCGCCTCCAGGGGGGACACTGAAGCTTTCTTT.

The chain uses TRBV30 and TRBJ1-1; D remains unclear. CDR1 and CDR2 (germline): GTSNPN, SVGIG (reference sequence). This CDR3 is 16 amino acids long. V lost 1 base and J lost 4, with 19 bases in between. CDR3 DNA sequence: TGTGCCTGGAGTGGTATAGGCGGCGGGTTGGGCACTGAAGCTTTCTTT. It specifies CAWSGIGGGLGTEAFF.

This CDR3 reads CASSESGGTDTQYF. The CDR3 bases are TGTGCCAGTAGTGAGAGCGGTGGCACAGATACGCAGTATTTT. The genes are TRBV19 and TRBJ2-3; tentative D call: TRBD2 (5 bases). Per germline, CDR1 LNHDA and CDR2 SQIVND (reference sequence). Trimming removed 5 bases at V and 1 base at J, with 10 bases between. The CDR3 has 14 amino acids. Combining the CDR3 with reference TRBV19 and TRBJ2-3 gives the whole variable domain DGGITQSPKYLFRKEGQNVTLSCEQNLNHDAMYWYRQDPGQGLRLIYYSQIVNDFQKGDIAEGYSVSREKKESFPLTVTSAQKNPTAFYLCASSESGGTDTQYFGPGTRLTVL.

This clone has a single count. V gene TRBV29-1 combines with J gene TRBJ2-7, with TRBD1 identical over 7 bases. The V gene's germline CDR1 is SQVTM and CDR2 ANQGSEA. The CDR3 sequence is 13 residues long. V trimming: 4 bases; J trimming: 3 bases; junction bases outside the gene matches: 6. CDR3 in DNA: TGCAGCGTTGGGGACAGTAGGATCTACGAGCAGTACTTC. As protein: CSVGDSRIYEQYF.

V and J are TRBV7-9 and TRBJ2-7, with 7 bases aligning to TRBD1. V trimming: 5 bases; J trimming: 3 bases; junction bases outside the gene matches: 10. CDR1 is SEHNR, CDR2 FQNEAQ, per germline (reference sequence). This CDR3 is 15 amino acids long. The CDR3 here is CASSRTGQRNYEQYF. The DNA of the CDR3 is TGTGCCAGCAGCAGAACGGGACAGAGAAACTACGAGCAGTACTTC.

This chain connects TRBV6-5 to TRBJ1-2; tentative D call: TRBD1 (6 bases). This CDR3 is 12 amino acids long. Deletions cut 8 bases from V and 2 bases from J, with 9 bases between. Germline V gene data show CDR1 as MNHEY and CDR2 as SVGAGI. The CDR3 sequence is CASLGQNYGYTF. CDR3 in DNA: TGTGCCAGCCTAGGACAGAACTATGGCTACACCTTC.

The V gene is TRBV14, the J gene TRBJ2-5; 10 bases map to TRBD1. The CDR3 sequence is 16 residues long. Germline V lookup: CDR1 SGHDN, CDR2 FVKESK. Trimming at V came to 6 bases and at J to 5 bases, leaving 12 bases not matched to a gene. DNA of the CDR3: TGTGCCAGCAGTCAGTCCTCTCCGGGACAGGGGGAGACCCAGTACTTC. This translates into CASSQSSPGQGETQYF.

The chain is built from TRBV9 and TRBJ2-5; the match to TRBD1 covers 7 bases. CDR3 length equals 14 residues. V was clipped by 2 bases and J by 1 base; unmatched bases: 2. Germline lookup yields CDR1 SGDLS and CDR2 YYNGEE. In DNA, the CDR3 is TGTGCCAGCAGCGTTTCAGGGGGCCAAGAGACCCAGTACTTC. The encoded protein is CASSVSGGQETQYF.